This is a list of T cell receptor beta chains from one sample in a study of T cell changes during pregnancy in multiple sclerosis. Clones were sequenced by immunoSEQ multiplex PCR, and TCRdb holds only the in-frame ones, with some missing. The sample holds 100,000 to 140,000 clones; just under 95% are singletons and the top ten take 0.65% to 0.9%. This specimen consisted of peripheral blood, obtained in the third trimester of pregnancy. Receptors were obtained from a female donor in good health, enrolled as a control in a pregnancy study. Both conserved end residues are part of each CDR3. D genes are given only for firm matches. Expanded clones are given a class, and other clones once, few, many or no size at all.

abundance: .; d_gene: .; j_gene: TRBJ1-1; v_gene: TRBV15; CDR3aa: CATSRRGGEVVGEAFF; CDR3nt: TGTGCCACCAGCAGACGAGGTGGTGAGGTGGTCGGTGAAGCTTTCTTT
abundance: .; d_gene: .; j_gene: TRBJ1-5; v_gene: TRBV6-1; CDR3aa: CASSLGQMGNQPQHF; CDR3nt: TGTGCCAGCAGCCTAGGACAGATGGGGAATCAGCCCCAGCATTTT
abundance: .; d_gene: .; j_gene: TRBJ1-1; v_gene: TRBV14; CDR3aa: CASSQILVTTEAFF; CDR3nt: TGTGCCAGCAGCCAGATTCTGGTGACAACAGAAGCTTTCTTT
abundance: .; d_gene: .; j_gene: TRBJ2-7; v_gene: TRBV5-1; CDR3aa: CASSRLDSTYEQYF; CDR3nt: TGCGCCAGCAGCAGACTGGACAGCACCTACGAGCAGTACTTC
abundance: .; d_gene: TRBD1; j_gene: TRBJ2-3; v_gene: TRBV15; CDR3aa: CATRQTTGANTQYF; CDR3nt: TGTGCCACCAGGCAAACTACAGGGGCGAATACGCAGTATTTT
abundance: .; d_gene: .; j_gene: TRBJ1-5; v_gene: TRBV10-3; CDR3aa: CATMGLPALGRQPQHF; CDR3nt: TGTGCCACGATGGGACTGCCGGCCCTAGGGCGACAGCCCCAGCATTTT
abundance: .; d_gene: TRBD1; j_gene: TRBJ2-3; v_gene: TRBV7-9; CDR3aa: CASSSPGQGSDTQYF; CDR3nt: TGTGCCAGCAGCTCCCCGGGACAGGGTTCCGATACGCAGTATTTT
abundance: .; d_gene: TRBD1; j_gene: TRBJ1-2; v_gene: TRBV19; CDR3aa: CASSIFTGQAGYTF; CDR3nt: TGTGCCAGTAGTATTTTCACCGGACAGGCGGGCTACACCTTC
abundance: .; d_gene: .; j_gene: TRBJ1-2; v_gene: TRBV14; CDR3aa: CASSHTGNYGYTF; CDR3nt: TGTGCCAGCAGTCACACAGGGAACTATGGCTACACCTTC
abundance: .; d_gene: .; j_gene: TRBJ1-2; v_gene: TRBV5-4; CDR3aa: CASSPRSGYTF; CDR3nt: TGTGCCAGCAGCCCGAGGAGTGGCTACACCTTC
abundance: .; d_gene: .; j_gene: TRBJ2-1; v_gene: TRBV4-2; CDR3aa: CASSQGQRAGLGNEQFF; CDR3nt: TGTGCCAGCAGCCAAGGACAACGGGCGGGGCTGGGGAATGAGCAGTTCTTC
abundance: once; d_gene: TRBD2; j_gene: TRBJ2-1; v_gene: TRBV7-2; CDR3aa: CASTRSGGASYNEQFF; CDR3nt: TGTGCCAGCACCCGGAGCGGGGGGGCTTCCTACAATGAGCAGTTCTTC
abundance: once; d_gene: .; j_gene: TRBJ1-1; v_gene: TRBV11-3; CDR3aa: CASSLGTGGDTEAFF; CDR3nt: TGTGCCAGCAGCTTAGGGACGGGAGGGGACACTGAAGCTTTCTTT
abundance: .; d_gene: .; j_gene: TRBJ1-2; v_gene: TRBV12-2; CDR3aa: CASRMRYGYTF; CDR3nt: TGTGCAAGTCGAATGAGGTATGGCTACACCTTC